What follows is one T cell receptor beta chain and its context. The antigen remains unidentified. This sample is drawn from a study of T cells in Graves' hyperthyroidism and ophthalmopathy. Researchers amplified the TCR beta CDR3 regions from RNA transcripts. First-round RT-PCR of the TCR CDR3 relied on the HTBI primer set. Via MiXCR, TCRdb re-called the multiplex PCR reads, giving one row per CDR3 protein. The sample includes approximately 380,000 distinct CDR3 sequences, under 20% seen only once; the top ten take 40%. Overall study results and limits: Blood samples included most of the expanded thyroid clonotypes exceeding 0.001.

Individuals with ophthalmopathy presented a Clinical Activity Score of at least 3, a NOSPECS grade of at least 4 and a duration under 3 months. Exclusion criteria comprised uncontrolled infection, other autoimmune disease, pregnancy or lactation. Sequencing input: blood. This sequence originates from a man in his late teens or twenties with Graves' ophthalmopathy.

CDR3 region: CASTSSFDTQYF. The CDR3 DNA sequence: TGTGCCAGCACCTCGTCCTTTGATACGCAGTATTTT. The J gene is TRBJ2-3, the V gene TRBV5-6, with D unclear. Trimming shortened V by 6 bases and J by 6 bases, and 11 bases separated the two germline ends. CDR1 and CDR2 from the germline V gene are SGHDT and YYEEEE. The CDR3 has 12 residues.